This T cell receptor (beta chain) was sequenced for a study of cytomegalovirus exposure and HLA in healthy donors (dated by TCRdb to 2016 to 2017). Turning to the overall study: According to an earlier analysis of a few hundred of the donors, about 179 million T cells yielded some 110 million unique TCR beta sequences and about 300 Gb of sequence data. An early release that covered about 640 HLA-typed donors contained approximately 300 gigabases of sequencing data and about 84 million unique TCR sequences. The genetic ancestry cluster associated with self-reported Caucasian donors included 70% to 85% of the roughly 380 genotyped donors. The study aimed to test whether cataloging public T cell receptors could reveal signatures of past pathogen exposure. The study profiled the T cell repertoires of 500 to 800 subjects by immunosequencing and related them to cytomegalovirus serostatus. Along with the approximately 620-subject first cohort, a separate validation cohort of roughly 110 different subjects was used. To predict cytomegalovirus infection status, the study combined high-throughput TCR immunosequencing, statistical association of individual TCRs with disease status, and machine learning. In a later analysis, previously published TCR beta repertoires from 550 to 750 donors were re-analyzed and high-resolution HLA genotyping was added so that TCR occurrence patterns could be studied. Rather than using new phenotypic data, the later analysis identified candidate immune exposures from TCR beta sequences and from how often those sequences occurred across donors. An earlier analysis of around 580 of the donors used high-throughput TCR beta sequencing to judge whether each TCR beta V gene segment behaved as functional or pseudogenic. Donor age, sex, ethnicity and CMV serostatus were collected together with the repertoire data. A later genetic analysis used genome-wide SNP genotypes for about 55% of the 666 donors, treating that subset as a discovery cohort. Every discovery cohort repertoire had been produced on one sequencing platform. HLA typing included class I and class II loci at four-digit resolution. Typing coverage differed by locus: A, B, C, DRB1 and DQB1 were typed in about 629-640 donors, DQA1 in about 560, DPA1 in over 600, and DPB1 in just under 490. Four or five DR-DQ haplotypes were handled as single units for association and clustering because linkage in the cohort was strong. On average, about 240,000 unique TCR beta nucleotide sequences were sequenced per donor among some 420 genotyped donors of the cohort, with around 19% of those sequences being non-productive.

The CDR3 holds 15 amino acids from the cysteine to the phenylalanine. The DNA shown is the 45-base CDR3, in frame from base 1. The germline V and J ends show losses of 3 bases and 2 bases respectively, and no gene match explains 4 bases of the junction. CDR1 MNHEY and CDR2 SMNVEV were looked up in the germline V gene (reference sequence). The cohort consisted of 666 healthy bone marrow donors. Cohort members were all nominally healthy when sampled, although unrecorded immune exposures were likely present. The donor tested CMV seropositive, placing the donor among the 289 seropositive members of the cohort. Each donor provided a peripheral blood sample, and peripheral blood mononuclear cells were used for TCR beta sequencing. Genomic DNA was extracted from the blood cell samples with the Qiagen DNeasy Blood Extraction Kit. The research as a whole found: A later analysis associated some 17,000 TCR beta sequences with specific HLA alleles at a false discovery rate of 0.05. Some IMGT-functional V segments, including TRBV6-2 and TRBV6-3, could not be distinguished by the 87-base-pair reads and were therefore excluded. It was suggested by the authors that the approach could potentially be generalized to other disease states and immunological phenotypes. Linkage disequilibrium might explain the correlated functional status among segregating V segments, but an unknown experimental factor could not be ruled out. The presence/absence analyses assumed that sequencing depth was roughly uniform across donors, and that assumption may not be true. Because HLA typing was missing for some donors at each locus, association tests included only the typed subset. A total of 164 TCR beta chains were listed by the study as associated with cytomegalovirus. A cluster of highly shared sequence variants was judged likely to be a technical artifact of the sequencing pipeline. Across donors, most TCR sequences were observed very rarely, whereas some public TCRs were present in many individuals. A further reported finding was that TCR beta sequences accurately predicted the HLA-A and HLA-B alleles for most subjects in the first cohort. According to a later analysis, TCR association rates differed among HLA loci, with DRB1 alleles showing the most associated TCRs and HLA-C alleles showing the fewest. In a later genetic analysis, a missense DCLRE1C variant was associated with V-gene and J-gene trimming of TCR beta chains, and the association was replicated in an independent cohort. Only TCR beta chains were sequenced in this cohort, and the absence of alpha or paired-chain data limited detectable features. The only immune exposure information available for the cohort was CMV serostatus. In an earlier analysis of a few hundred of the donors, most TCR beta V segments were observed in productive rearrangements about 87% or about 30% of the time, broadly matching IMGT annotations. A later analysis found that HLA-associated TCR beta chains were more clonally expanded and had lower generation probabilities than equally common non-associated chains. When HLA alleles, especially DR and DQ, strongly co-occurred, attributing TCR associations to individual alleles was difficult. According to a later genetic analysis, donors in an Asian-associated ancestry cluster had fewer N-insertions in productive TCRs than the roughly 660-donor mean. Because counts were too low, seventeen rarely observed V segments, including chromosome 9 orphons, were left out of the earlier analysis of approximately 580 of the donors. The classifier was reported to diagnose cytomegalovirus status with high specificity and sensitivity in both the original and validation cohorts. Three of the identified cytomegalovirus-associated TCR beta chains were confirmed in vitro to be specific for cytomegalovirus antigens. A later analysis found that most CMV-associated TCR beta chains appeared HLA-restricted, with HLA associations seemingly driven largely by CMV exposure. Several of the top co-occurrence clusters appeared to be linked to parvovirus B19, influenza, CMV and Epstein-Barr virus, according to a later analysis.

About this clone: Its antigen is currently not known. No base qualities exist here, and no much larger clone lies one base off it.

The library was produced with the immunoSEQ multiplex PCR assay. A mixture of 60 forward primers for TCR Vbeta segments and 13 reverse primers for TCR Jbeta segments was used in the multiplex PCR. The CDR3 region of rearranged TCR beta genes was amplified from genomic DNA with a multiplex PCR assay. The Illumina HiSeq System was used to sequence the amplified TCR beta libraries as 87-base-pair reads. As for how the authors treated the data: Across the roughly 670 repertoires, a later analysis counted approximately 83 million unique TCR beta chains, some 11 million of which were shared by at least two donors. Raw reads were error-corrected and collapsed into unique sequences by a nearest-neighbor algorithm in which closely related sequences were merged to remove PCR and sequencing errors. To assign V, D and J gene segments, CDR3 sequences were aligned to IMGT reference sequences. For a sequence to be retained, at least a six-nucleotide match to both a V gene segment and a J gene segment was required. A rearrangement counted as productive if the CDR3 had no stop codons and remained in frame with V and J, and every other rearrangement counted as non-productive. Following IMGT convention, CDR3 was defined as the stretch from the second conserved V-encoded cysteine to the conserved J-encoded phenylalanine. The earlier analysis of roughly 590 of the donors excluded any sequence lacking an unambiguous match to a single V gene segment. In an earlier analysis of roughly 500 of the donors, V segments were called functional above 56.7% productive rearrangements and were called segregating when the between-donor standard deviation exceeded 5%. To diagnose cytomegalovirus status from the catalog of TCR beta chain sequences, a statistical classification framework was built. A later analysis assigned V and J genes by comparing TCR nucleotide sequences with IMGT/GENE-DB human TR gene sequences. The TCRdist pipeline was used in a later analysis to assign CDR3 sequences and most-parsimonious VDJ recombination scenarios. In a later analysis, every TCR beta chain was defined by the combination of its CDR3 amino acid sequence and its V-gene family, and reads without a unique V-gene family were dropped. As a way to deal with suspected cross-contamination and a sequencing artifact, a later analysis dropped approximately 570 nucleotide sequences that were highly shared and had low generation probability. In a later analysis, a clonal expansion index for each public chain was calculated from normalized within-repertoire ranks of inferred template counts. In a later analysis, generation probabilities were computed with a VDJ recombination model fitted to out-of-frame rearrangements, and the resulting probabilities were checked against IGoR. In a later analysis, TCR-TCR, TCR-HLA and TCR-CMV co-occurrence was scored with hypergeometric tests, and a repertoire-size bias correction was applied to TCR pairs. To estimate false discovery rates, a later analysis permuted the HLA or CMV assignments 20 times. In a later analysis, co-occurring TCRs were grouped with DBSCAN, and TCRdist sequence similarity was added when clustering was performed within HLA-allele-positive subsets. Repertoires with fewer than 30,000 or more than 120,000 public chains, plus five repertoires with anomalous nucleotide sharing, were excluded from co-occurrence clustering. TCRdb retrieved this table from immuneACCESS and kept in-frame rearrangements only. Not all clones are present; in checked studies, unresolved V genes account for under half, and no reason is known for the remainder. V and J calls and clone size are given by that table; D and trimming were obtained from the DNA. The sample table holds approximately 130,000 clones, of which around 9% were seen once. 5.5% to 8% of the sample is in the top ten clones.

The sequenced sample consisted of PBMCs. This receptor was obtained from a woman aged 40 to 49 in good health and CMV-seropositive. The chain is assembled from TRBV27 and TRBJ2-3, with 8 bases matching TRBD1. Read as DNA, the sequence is TGTGCCAGCAGTTTGACAGGGGCCTTCACAGATACGCAGTATTTT. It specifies CASSLTGAFTDTQYF.